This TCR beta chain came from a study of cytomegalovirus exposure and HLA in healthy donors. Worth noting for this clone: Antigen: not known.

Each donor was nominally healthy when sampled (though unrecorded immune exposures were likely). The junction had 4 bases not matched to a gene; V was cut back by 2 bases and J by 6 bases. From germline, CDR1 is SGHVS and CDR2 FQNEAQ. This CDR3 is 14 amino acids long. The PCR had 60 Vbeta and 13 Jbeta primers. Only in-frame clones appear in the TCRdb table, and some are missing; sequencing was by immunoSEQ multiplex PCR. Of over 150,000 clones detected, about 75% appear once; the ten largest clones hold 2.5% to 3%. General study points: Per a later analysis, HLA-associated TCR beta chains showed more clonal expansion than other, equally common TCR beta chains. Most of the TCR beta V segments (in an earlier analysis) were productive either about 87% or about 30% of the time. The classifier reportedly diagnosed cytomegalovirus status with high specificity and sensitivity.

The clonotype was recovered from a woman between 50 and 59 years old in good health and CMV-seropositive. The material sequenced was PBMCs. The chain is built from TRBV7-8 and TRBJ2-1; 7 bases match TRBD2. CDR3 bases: TGTGCCAGCAGCTTATTGTCGGGGGGCAATGAGCAGTTCTTC. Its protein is CASSLLSGGNEQFF.